These 2 T cell receptor beta chains were all obtained from the same sample, sequenced in a study of T cell repertoires in cytomegalovirus infection. A single record per CDR3 protein comes from TCRdb applying MiXCR to the reads. The table has under 350,000 distinct CDR3 sequences, 22% seen once. For these receptors, no antigen is known. The sequenced sample was cultured PBMCs, obtained from culture after CMV antigen stimulation. Receptors originate from a human donor in good health (CMV status not recorded). Some clones in this sample may be carry-over from other donors' samples.

This clonotype was seen a few times. This chain uses TRBV20-1 with TRBJ2-2; unclear D gene. CDR3 size: 14 residues. Trimming removed 1 base from V and 5 bases from J, with 11 bases in between. Looked up from germline, CDR1 is DFQATT and CDR2 is SNEGSKA (reference sequence). CDR3 coding DNA: TGCAGTGCTAGAGTCCTACCAAGGACCGGGGAGCTGTTTTTT. Translated: CSARVLPRTGELFF.

The rearrangement joins TRBV7-3 to TRBJ1-2; D remains ambiguous. V was clipped by 4 bases and J by 8 bases, with 17 bases between them. The CDR3 runs 14 residues. Germline lookup yields CDR1 SGHTA and CDR2 FQGTGA. The CDR3 spells CASSSDGSQRGYTF. CDR3 coding DNA: TGTGCCAGCAGCTCCGACGGGTCCCAGAGAGGCTACACCTTC.